This T cell receptor (beta chain) was recorded in a study of T cell responses to AZD1222 COVID-19 vaccine. The study's findings and limits: Every sample of the repertoires postdated the peak T cell response. At baseline, seropositivity was found in only a handful of AZD1222 recipients. White British people made up most donors, females outnumbered males, and clonal diversity was possibly underestimated.

V was pared by 0 bases and J by 7 bases, with 15 bases between. The CDR3 is 15 residues long. From germline, CDR1 is MGHRA and CDR2 YSYEKL. For this clone: The antigen is not known.

TCRdb keeps only in-frame clones here, not all; method: immunoSEQ multiplex PCR. The sample shows approximately 130,000 clones, roughly 90% of them seen only once. The receptor's source is an adult in good health. J is TRBJ1-1 and V is TRBV4-1; D not certain. Material: peripheral blood, obtained on day 0 of AZD1222 vaccination. The CDR3 loop is CASSQERKAYGEAFF. For the CDR3, the DNA is TGCGCCAGCAGCCAAGAAAGAAAGGCCTATGGTGAAGCTTTCTTT.